Described below is a single TCR beta chain sequence and its context. Its antigen remains unidentified. PCR used 60 Vbeta primers and 13 Jbeta primers. This table comes from immunoSEQ multiplex PCR, and its TCRdb copy is limited to in-frame clones, with some not included. The table shows 200,000 to 250,000 clones, with approximately 81% occurring only once. Trimming cost V 3 bases and J 5 bases; bases outside gene matches: 12. CDR1 is LNHDA and CDR2 is SQIVND in the germline V gene (reference sequence). The CDR3 has 17 residues. The data belong to a study of cytomegalovirus exposure and HLA in healthy donors. Study-wide results and caveats: In a later analysis, TCR beta V- and J-gene trimming was associated with a missense DCLRE1C variant.

Sequencing was carried out using PBMCs. The sequence came from a human donor in good health. The chain couples TRBV19 to TRBJ2-7, with 11 nucleotides matching TRBD1. The CDR3 DNA reads TGTGCCAGTAGTATTTTGCCGTTCGGACAGGGGGCCCACGAGCAGTACTTC. This gives the protein CASSILPFGQGAHEQYF.